This T cell receptor beta chain is drawn from a study of blood T cell repertoires in COVID-19. Across the study: The study drew acute and convalescent COVID-19 samples from the United States, Italy and Spain. Nucleic acid was either cDNA or gDNA, and it came from T cells, B-cell-depleted T cells, or PBMCs.

Original processing methods: Counts of nucleated cells, estimated from reference gene primer amplification, were obtained. TCRdb keeps only in-frame clones here, not all; method: immunoSEQ multiplex PCR. Clone size and the V and J calls come from that table; the DNA yielded D and trimming. The table records around 200,000 clones, over 75% of them present only once. The junction had 7 bases not matched to a gene; V was cut back by 4 bases and J by 7 bases. This CDR3 contains 15 residues. CDR1 and CDR2 (germline): MDHEN, SYDVKM. The V and J genes are TRBV28 and TRBJ1-6, with 7 bases that match TRBD1. The material sequenced was peripheral blood. This clonotype originated in a middle-aged man who had recovered from COVID-19. CDR3 sequence (DNA): TGTGCCAGCAGTTCTCCTCCGGGACAGAATTCACCCCTCCACTTT. It specifies CASSSPPGQNSPLHF.